A selection of T cell receptor beta chains follows, all from one sample in a study of T cells in Graves' hyperthyroidism and ophthalmopathy. TCRdb fed the multiplex PCR reads into MiXCR, producing one record per CDR3 protein. The table includes under 350,000 distinct CDR3 sequences, roughly 15% detected once. Sample: blood. The receptors stem from a woman aged 40 to 50 with Graves' ophthalmopathy. CDR3s include the opening cysteine and the closing phenylalanine or tryptophan. The D gene is left open where the match is weak. Size values are once, few and many counts, or a class for expanded clones, and some rows have none.

size	V	D	J	CDR3	DNA
many	TRBV28	NA	TRBJ1-1	CASRPPILNTEAFF	TGTGCCAGCAGACCACCGATTTTGAACACTGAAGCTTTCTTT
NA	TRBV5-5	NA	TRBJ1-6	CASSLEAINSPLHF	TGTGCCAGCAGCTTGGAAGCTATCAATTCACCCCTCCACTTT
NA	TRBV10-3	NA	TRBJ2-4	CAISDKWIQNIQYF	TGTGCCATCAGTGACAAGTGGATTCAAAACATTCAGTACTTC
NA	TRBV14	TRBD1	TRBJ1-5	CASSQEKDRGFCNQPQHF	TGTGCCAGCAGCCAAGAAAAGGACAGGGGGTTCTGCAATCAGCCCCAGCATTTT
many	TRBV2	NA	TRBJ2-3	CASLNDRGATDTQYF	TGTGCCAGCCTGAATGACAGAGGGGCGACAGATACGCAGTATTTT
NA	TRBV7-3	NA	TRBJ2-1	CASSQSSTSGTVF	TGTGCCAGCAGCCAGAGCTCTACGAGCGGGACAGTTTTC
NA	TRBV10-2	TRBD1	TRBJ1-1	CAGRHRGGHGTEAFF	TGCGCCGGCAGACACAGGGGGGGCCATGGCACTGAAGCTTTCTTT
many	TRBV7-9	NA	TRBJ1-2	CASSLTLRTGKVYGYTF	TGTGCCAGCAGCTTAACCCTCCGAACAGGGAAGGTCTATGGCTACACCTTC
many	TRBV14	NA	TRBJ2-3	CASSQVSLITDTQYF	TGTGCCAGCAGCCAAGTATCACTAATCACAGATACGCAGTATTTT
NA	TRBV5-1	NA	TRBJ1-4	CASSSAGTRNEKLFF	TGCGCCAGCAGTAGCGCTGGGACGCGTAATGAAAAACTGTTTTTT
many	TRBV6-5	NA	TRBJ1-6	CASSYDDRNYSPLHF	TGTGCCAGCAGTTATGACGACAGAAATTATTCACCCCTCCACTTT
NA	TRBV3-1	NA	TRBJ1-6	CASSPEAFNSPLHF	TGTGCCAGCAGCCCAGAAGCCTTTAATTCACCCCTCCACTTT
many	TRBV2	NA	TRBJ2-5	CASRGRYQETQYF	TGTGCCAGCAGAGGCAGGTACCAAGAGACCCAGTACTTC
many	TRBV28	NA	TRBJ2-1	CASSFGPAGTYNEQFF	TGTGCCAGCAGTTTTGGGCCCGCTGGGACCTACAATGAGCAGTTCTTC
many	TRBV28	NA	TRBJ2-7	CASSLGPLEEQYF	TGTGCCAGCAGTTTAGGGCCGCTTGAGGAGCAGTACTTC
many	TRBV20-1	NA	TRBJ1-1	CSAGELGVHTEAFF	TGCAGTGCGGGCGAGCTAGGGGTCCACACTGAAGCTTTCTTT
NA	TRBV15	NA	TRBJ2-7	CATSREDEQYF	TGTGCCACCAGCAGAGAGGACGAGCAGTACTTC
many	TRBV9	TRBD1	TRBJ2-7	CASSPLGTGGYEQYF	TGTGCCAGCAGCCCTCTGGGGACAGGGGGCTACGAGCAGTACTTC
NA	TRBV27	NA	TRBJ2-2	CASSLSGNSDTGELFF	TGTGCCAGCAGTTTATCCGGAAATTCGGACACCGGGGAGCTGTTTTTT
NA	TRBV20-1	NA	TRBJ2-7	CSARFRAYEQYF	TGCAGTGCTAGGTTTCGGGCATACGAGCAGTACTTC
many	TRBV24-1	TRBD1	TRBJ1-5	CATSDQRQGFDQPQHF	TGTGCCACCAGTGACCAAAGACAGGGATTTGATCAGCCCCAGCATTTT
many	TRBV5-1	NA	TRBJ2-3	CASSFFGSTDTQYF	TGCGCCAGCAGCTTCTTCGGAAGCACAGATACGCAGTATTTT
many	TRBV12-3/TRBV12-4	TRBD2	TRBJ2-2	CASSLRTRGAGELFF	TGTGCCAGCAGTTTACGGACTAGGGGCGCCGGGGAGCTGTTTTTT
many	TRBV19	TRBD2	TRBJ2-2	CASTNRGGRDTGELFF	TGTGCCAGTACCAATCGGGGGGGCCGGGACACCGGGGAGCTGTTTTTT
many	TRBV29-1	TRBD2	TRBJ2-7	CSVKLAGDFYEQYF	TGCAGCGTGAAACTAGCGGGAGATTTCTACGAGCAGTACTTC
many	TRBV2	NA	TRBJ2-2	CASKSRRYGELFF	TGTGCCAGCAAGTCCAGGCGGTACGGGGAGCTGTTTTTT
NA	TRBV19	TRBD1	TRBJ2-7	CVSADRGNSYEQYF	TGTGTCAGTGCGGACAGGGGCAACTCCTACGAGCAGTACTTC
many	TRBV11-2	NA	TRBJ1-2	CASSFGQSDYTF	TGTGCCAGCAGCTTTGGACAGTCTGACTACACCTTC
NA	TRBV5-4	NA	TRBJ2-1	CASSFRGDTYNEQFF	TGTGCCAGCAGCTTTAGGGGGGACACCTACAATGAGCAGTTCTTC
many	TRBV2	NA	TRBJ1-6	CASRRGTFWAQGNSPLHF	TGTGCCAGCAGGAGAGGGACGTTCTGGGCTCAGGGTAATTCACCCCTCCACTTT
many	TRBV11-3	NA	TRBJ2-3	CASSLRGPTSTDTQYF	TGTGCCAGCAGCTTAAGGGGCCCTACTAGCACAGATACGCAGTATTTT
many	TRBV2	TRBD1	TRBJ1-2	CASSRDRLGYGYTF	TGTGCCAGCAGCCGGGACAGGCTGGGGTATGGCTACACCTTC
few	TRBV6-1	TRBD2	TRBJ2-2	CASSNGGAPGELFF	TGTGCCAGCAGTAACGGGGGGGCCCCCGGGGAGCTGTTTTTT
NA	TRBV27	NA	TRBJ1-4	CASRGGGGKLFF	TGTGCCAGCAGGGGGGGGGGGGGAAAACTGTTTTTT
many	TRBV12-3/TRBV12-4	TRBD2	TRBJ2-1	CASSGTSGSGEQFF	TGTGCCAGCAGCGGGACTAGCGGGAGCGGTGAGCAGTTCTTC